One and the same sample provided the 7 T cell receptor beta chains below, sequenced in a study of response to subunit inactivated influenza vaccine. TCRdb itself ran the RT-PCR reads through MiXCR, one entry per CDR3 protein. The sample contains about 700,000 distinct CDR3 sequences, approximately 14% of which appear only once. The sample in question was PBMCs from blood, obtained around 15 days before vaccination. These receptors were taken from a man over 45 who received an inactivated influenza vaccine.

Concerning this clonotype itself: One junction end disagrees with the germline gene, perhaps due to a read error. The chain carries TRBV6-1 and TRBJ2-4; possibly TRBD2 for D (5 bases). CDR3 size: 16 residues. CDR1 and CDR2 (germline): MNHNS, SASEGT. The CDR3, as DNA: TGTGCCAGCAGCGAAGGCCCGGGGATAGCCAAAAACATTCAGTACTTC. Amino acid sequence: CASSEGPGIAKNIQYF.

The table lists this clonotype with a few counts. V gene TRBV7-2 combines with J gene TRBJ1-5, with D maybe TRBD1 (6 bases). The germline gives CDR1 SGHTA, CDR2 FQGNSA. The CDR3 runs 14 residues. With 5 bases removed from V and 7 bases from J, the gap between germline ends came to 15 bases. For the CDR3, the DNA is TGTGCCAGCAGCGCCCCTAACAGGGACCAGCCCCAGCATTTT. Protein sequence: CASSAPNRDQPQHF.

The sample holds many counts of this clonotype. The rearrangement links TRBV12-3 or TRBV12-4 to TRBJ2-7; D not resolved. CDR3 length equals 12 residues. V was cut by 3 bases and J by 3 bases, with 6 bases left in between. CDR3 DNA sequence: TGTGCCAGCAGTTTGACGGACTACGAGCAGTACTTC. Its protein is CASSLTDYEQYF.

This clonotype was counted between two and nine times. J is TRBJ1-2 and V is TRBV3-1; D is ambiguous. Trimming took 1 base from V and 3 from J, leaving 9 bases between them. The CDR3 totals 14 residues. Germline V gene lookup returns CDR1 LGHDT and CDR2 YNNKEL (reference sequence). DNA for the CDR3: TGTGCCAGCAGCCAAGGGAACAGTTACTATGGCTACACCTTC. Amino acids: CASSQGNSYYGYTF. Drawing the rest from reference TRBV3-1 and TRBJ1-2, the complete variable domain is DTAVSQTPKYLVTQMGNDKSIKCEQNLGHDTMYWYKQDSKKFLKIMFSYNNKELIINETVPNRFSPKSPDKAHLNLHINSLELGDSAVYFCASSQGNSYYGYTFGSGTRLTVV.

For this clonotype: A much larger clone differs by one base, so this may be a read error. The chain combines TRBV3-1 with TRBJ2-7; D may be TRBD1 or TRBD2 (7 bases each). The germline V gene has CDR1 LGHDT and CDR2 YNNKEL (reference sequence). The CDR3 is made up of 15 amino acids. DNA of the CDR3: TGTGCCTGCAGCCCAGGGGGGGCTCTATCGTACGAGCAGTACTTC. Its translation is CACSPGGALSYEQYF.

This clonotype has ten or more counts. CDR3 sequence reads: CASSYDSNQPQHF. For the CDR3, the DNA is TGTGCCAGCAGTTATGACAGCAATCAGCCCCAGCATTTT. This chain joins TRBV6-5 and TRBJ1-5; D unclear. The ends were cut back, 3 bases at V and 1 base at J, with 4 bases in the middle. Germline V gene lookup returns CDR1 MNHEY and CDR2 SVGAGI. The CDR3 sequence is 13 residues long.

This clonotype was counted ten times or more. This chain connects TRBV29-1 to TRBJ2-5, with 8 bases fitting TRBD2. In germline, CDR1 is SQVTM, CDR2 ANQGSEA. CDR3 size: 12 residues. With 6 bases clipped from V and 4 bases from J, the junction kept 4 bases outside the gene matches. The DNA for the CDR3 is TGCAGCGTCATAACTAGCGGAGAGACCCAGTACTTC. As protein: CSVITSGETQYF.